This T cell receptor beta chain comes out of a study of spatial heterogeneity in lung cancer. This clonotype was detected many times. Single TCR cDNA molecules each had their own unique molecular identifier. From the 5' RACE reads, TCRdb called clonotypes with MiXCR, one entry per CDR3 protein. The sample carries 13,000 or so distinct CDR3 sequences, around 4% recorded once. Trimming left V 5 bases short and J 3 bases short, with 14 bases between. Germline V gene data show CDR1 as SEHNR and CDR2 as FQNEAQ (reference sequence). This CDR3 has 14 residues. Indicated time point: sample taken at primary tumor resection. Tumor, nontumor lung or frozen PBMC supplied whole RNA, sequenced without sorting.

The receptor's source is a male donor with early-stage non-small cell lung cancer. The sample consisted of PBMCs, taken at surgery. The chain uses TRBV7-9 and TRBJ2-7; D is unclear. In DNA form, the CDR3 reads TGTGCCAGCAGCCTCGACAACCCAATCTACGAGCAGTACTTC. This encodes CASSLDNPIYEQYF.